This record concerns one TCR beta chain sequence. Its antigen remains unknown. The sample comes from a study of T-cell reconstitution after alpha-beta-depleted transplantation in children. Preparing the TCRbeta library involved the use of unique molecular identifiers. TCRdb ran MiXCR on the PCR reads and lists one entry per CDR3 protein. The sample gives approximately 520,000 distinct CDR3 sequences, roughly an eighth of which show up once; approximately 14% is in the top ten. Study outcomes and limitations: Several hundred expanded graft clones reportedly supplied alpha-beta T cells about two months after transplant. T-cell counts and diversity were attributed mostly to newly produced T cells one year after transplant. Surviving recipient T cells and thymic progenitors produced the high day-60 TCRbeta diversity seen in some patients.

Trimming cost V 5 bases and J 8 bases, with 16 bases left between them. This CDR3 has 14 amino acids. Germline CDR1 LNHNV, CDR2 YYDKDF (reference sequence). This TCR came from a female patient aged 2 to 10 who had a stem cell transplant for aplastic anemia, so the T cells may come from the graft donor. Sample: PBMCs, mostly from graft donor cells, taken 180 days after TCRalphabeta/CD19-depleted stem cell transplant. This chain connects TRBV15 to TRBJ2-1; perhaps TRBD2 as D (5 bases). The DNA for the CDR3 is TGTGCCACCAGCTACAAAGACGGGGTCTATGAGCAGTTCTTC. Amino acids: CATSYKDGVYEQFF.